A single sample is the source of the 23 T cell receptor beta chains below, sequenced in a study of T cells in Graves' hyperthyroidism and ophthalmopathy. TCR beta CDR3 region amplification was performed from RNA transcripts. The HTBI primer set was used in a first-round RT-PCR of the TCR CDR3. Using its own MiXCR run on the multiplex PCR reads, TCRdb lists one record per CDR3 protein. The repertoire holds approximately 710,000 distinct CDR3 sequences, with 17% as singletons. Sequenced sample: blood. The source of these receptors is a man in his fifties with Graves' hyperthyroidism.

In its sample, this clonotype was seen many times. The CDR3 here is CAWTPPGSYEQYF. CDR3 sequence (DNA): TGTGCCTGGACCCCGCCGGGGTCCTACGAGCAGTACTTC. The gene calls are TRBV30 and TRBJ2-7; D possibly corresponds to TRBD2 (5 bases). The germline V gene encodes CDR1 GTSNPN and CDR2 SVGIG (reference sequence). Trimming removed 4 bases at V and 1 base at J, with 11 bases between. The CDR3 sequence is 13 residues long.

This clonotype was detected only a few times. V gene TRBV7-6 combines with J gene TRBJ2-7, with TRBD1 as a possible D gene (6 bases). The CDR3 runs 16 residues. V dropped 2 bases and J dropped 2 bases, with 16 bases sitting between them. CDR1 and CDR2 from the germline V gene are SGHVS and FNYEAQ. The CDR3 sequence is CASSLTLQGTPYEQYF. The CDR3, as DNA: TGTGCCAGCAGCTTAACCCTCCAGGGGACCCCCTACGAGCAGTACTTC.

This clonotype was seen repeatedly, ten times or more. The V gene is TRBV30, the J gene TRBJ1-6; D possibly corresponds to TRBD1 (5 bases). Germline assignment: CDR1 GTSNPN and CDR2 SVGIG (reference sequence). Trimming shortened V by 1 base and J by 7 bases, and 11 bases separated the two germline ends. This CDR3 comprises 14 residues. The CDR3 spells CAWSDAGRNSPLHF. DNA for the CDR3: TGTGCCTGGAGTGACGCAGGGCGGAATTCACCCCTCCACTTT.

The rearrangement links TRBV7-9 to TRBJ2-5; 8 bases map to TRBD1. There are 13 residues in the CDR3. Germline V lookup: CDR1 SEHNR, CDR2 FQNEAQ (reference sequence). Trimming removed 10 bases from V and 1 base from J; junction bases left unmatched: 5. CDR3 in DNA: TGTGCCACCAAGGACAGGGTCCAAGAGACCCAGTACTTC. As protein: CATKDRVQETQYF.

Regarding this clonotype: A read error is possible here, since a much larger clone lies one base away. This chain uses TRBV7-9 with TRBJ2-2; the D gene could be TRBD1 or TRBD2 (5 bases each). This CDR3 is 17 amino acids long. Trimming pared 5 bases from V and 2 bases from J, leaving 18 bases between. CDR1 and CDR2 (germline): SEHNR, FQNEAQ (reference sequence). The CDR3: CASSLRGAEQNTGELFF. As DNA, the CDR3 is TGTGCCAGCAGCCTTAGAGGGGCAGAACAAAACACCGGGGAGCTGTTTTTT.

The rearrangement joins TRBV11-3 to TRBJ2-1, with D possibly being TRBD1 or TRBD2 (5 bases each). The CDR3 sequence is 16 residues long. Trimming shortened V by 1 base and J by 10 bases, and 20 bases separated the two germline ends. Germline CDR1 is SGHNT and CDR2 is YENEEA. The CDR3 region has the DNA TGTGCCAGCAGCTTAGTTGGGACCCCCAGGATACACGAGCAGTTCTTC. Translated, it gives CASSLVGTPRIHEQFF.

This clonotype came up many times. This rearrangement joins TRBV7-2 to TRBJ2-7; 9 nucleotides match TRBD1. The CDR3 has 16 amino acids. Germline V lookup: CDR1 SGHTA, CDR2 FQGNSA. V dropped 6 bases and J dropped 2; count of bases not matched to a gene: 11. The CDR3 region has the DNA TGTGCCAGCAGTCACAGGGGGCAGGGGGCCCCCTACGAGCAGTACTTC. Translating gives CASSHRGQGAPYEQYF.

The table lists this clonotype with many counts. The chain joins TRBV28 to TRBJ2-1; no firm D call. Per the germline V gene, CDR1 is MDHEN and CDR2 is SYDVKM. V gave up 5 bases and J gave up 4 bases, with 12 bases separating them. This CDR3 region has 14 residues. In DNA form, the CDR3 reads TGTGCCAGCAGTCCCCCCCTAGTATACAATGAGCAGTTCTTC. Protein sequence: CASSPPLVYNEQFF.

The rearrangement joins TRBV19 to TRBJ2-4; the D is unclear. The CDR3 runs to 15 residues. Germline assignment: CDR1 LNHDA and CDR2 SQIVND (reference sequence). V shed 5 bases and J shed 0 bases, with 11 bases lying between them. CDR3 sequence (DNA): TGTGCCAGTAGTCCCTCTCTTGTAGCCAAAAACATTCAGTACTTC. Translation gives CASSPSLVAKNIQYF.

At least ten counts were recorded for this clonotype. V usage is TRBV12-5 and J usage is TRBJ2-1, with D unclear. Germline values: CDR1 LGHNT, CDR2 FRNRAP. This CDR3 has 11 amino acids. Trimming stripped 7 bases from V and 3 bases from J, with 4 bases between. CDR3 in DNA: TGTGCTAGTGCAAGCTACAATGAGCAGTTCTTC. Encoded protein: CASASYNEQFF.

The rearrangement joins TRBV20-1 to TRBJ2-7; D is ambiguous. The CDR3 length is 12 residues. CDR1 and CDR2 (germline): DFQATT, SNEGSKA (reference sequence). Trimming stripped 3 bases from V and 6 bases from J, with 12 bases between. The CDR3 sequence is CSASPNIAEQYF. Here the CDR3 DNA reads TGCAGTGCTAGCCCCAACATTGCCGAGCAGTACTTC.

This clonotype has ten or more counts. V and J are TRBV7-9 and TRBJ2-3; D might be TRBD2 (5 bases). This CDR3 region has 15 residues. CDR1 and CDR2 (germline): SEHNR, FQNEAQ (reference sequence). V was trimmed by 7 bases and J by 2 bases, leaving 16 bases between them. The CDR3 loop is CASNGKAGFTDTQYF. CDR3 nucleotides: TGTGCCAGCAATGGGAAGGCGGGCTTCACAGATACGCAGTATTTT.

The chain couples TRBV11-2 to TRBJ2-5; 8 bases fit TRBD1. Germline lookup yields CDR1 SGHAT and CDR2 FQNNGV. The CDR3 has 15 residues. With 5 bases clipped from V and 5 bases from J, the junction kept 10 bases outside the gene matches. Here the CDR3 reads CASSPWDRLGETQYF. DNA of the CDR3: TGTGCCAGCAGCCCCTGGGACAGGTTGGGGGAGACCCAGTACTTC.

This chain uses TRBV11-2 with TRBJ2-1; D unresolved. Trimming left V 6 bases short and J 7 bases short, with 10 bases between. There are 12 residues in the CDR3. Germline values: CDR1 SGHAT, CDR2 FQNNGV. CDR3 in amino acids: CASRMLMNEQFF. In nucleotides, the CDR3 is TGTGCCAGCAGAATGCTGATGAATGAGCAGTTCTTC.

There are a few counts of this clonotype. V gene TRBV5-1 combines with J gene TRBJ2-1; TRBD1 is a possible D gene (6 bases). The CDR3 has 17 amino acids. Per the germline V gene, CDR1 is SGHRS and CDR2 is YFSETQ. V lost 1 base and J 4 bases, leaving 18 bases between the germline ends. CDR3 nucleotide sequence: TGCGCCAGCAGCTTGTCGCAACAGGGTTGGCCTTACAATGAGCAGTTCTTC. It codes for CASSLSQQGWPYNEQFF.

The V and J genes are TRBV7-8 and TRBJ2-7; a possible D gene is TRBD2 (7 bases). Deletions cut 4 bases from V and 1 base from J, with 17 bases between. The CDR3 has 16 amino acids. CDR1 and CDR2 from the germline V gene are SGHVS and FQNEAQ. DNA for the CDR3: TGTGCCAGCAGCTCTGGGGGGGGCATAGGGTCCTACGAGCAGTACTTC. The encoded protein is CASSSGGGIGSYEQYF.

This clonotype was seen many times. The CDR3 region is CASSRASPGADTQYF. DNA for the CDR3: TGTGCCAGCAGTAGGGCCTCTCCCGGGGCAGATACGCAGTATTTT. The V and J genes are TRBV7-2 and TRBJ2-3; D is perhaps TRBD2 (5 bases). With 6 bases removed from V and 4 bases from J, the gap between germline ends came to 17 bases. This CDR3 spans 15 amino acids. Per the germline V gene, CDR1 is SGHTA and CDR2 is FQGNSA. Supplemented by reference TRBV7-2 and TRBJ2-3, the full variable domain reads GAGVSQSPSNKVTEKGKDVELRCDPISGHTALYWYRQSLGQGLEFLIYFQGNSAPDKSGLPSDRFSAERTGGSVSTLTIQRTQQEDSAVYLCASSRASPGADTQYFGPGTRLTVL.

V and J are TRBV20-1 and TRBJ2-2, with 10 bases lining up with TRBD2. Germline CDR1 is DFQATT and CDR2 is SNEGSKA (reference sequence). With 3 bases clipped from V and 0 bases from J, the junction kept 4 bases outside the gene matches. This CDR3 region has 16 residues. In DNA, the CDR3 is TGCAGTGCTAGTACCCTAGCGGGGGCGAACACCGGGGAGCTGTTTTTT. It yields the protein CSASTLAGANTGELFF.

The CDR3 sequence is CAWSVREYFDGYTF. CDR3 bases: TGTGCCTGGAGTGTAAGGGAGTATTTCGATGGCTACACCTTC. The J gene is TRBJ1-2, the V gene TRBV30, with D unclear. Looked up from germline, CDR1 is GTSNPN and CDR2 is SVGIG (reference sequence). Between the trimmed V and J ends, which lost 0 bases and 6 bases, there was a span of 14 bases. The CDR3 is 14 residues long.

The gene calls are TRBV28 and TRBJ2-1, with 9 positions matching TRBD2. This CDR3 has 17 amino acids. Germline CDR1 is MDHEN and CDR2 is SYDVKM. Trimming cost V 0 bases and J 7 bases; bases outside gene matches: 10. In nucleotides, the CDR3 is TGTGCCAGCAGTTTATGGGCTAGCGGGACGACGGGGAATGAGCAGTTCTTC. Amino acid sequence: CASSLWASGTTGNEQFF.

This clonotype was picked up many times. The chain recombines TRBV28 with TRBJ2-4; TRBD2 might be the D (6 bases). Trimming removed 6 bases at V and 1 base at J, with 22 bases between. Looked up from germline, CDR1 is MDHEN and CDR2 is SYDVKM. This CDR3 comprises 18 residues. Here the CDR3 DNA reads TGTGCCAGCAGCCCCATCTTTGGGGACTCAAAGGCCAAAAACATTCAGTACTTC. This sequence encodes CASSPIFGDSKAKNIQYF.

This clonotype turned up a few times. CDR3 region: CASSHRQGRTDTQYF. CDR3 bases: TGTGCCAGCAGCCACAGACAGGGGCGGACCGATACGCAGTATTTT. The chain couples TRBV5-6 to TRBJ2-3; 8 nucleotides match TRBD1. This CDR3 region has 15 residues. The junction had 10 bases not matched to a gene; V was cut back by 4 bases and J by 6 bases. CDR1 and CDR2 (germline): SGHDT, YYEEEE.

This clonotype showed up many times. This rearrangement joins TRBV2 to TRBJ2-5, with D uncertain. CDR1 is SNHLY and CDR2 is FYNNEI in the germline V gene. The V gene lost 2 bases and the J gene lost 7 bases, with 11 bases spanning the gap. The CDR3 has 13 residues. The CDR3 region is CASSEPGHGTQYF. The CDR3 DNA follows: TGTGCCAGCAGTGAACCGGGTCATGGGACCCAGTACTTC.